Listed below are T cell receptor beta chains from one sample, sequenced in a study of blood T cell repertoires in COVID-19. Method: immunoSEQ multiplex PCR; TCRdb's copy keeps in-frame clones and lacks some. The table lists about 190,000 clones, about 90% of them singletons. The sequenced material came from peripheral blood. The source of these receptors is a man in his late teens or twenties with active or convalescent COVID-19. Each CDR3 is given with its conserved first and last residue. A D gene is named only where the DNA matches it firmly. Clone size is not always given. Where it is, it says once, few, many or a class for expanded clones.

>TRBV5-4|.|TRBJ1-4|TRBD1
CASSLVGQEEKLFF
TGTGCCAGCAGCTTGGTAGGACAGGAAGAAAAACTGTTTTTT
>TRBV9|few|TRBJ1-5|.
CASSVDPGQPQHF
TGTGCCAGCAGCGTAGACCCGGGGCAGCCCCAGCATTTT
>TRBV5-5|.|TRBJ1-2|TRBD1
CASSLVSQDRGGYTF
TGTGCCAGCAGCTTGGTCTCACAGGACAGGGGTGGCTACACCTTC
>TRBV27|.|TRBJ2-2|TRBD2
CASSWWTSGKRLIPGELFF
TGTGCCAGCAGTTGGTGGACTAGCGGGAAAAGGCTGATCCCCGGGGAGCTGTTTTTT
>TRBV7-9|few|TRBJ2-2|.
CASSVSYGELFF
TGTGCCAGCAGCGTCTCCTACGGGGAGCTGTTTTTT
>TRBV9|.|TRBJ2-7|.
CASSVGETYEQYF
TGTGCCAGCAGCGTAGGGGAGACCTACGAGCAGTACTTC
>TRBV5-1|few|TRBJ1-1|TRBD1
CASSFDRTGLTEAFF
TGCGCCAGCAGCTTTGACCGGACAGGTCTCACTGAAGCTTTCTTT
>TRBV15|few|TRBJ1-3|.
CATSRGEGLGGNTIYF
TGTGCCACCAGCAGAGGGGAGGGATTGGGAGGAAACACCATATATTTT
>TRBV18|once|TRBJ1-2|.
CASSPDSGYGYTF
TGTGCCAGCTCACCGGACAGTGGCTATGGCTACACCTTC
>TRBV14|.|TRBJ1-6|.
CASSLGTGTSPLHF
TGTGCCAGCAGCCTAGGTACGGGAACTTCACCCCTCCACTTT
>TRBV15|.|TRBJ2-7|.
CATSSVQGYHYEQYF
TGTGCCACCAGCAGCGTCCAGGGGTATCACTACGAGCAGTACTTC
>TRBV6-5|.|TRBJ1-1|.
CASSYQGSNTEAFF
TGTGCCAGCAGTTACCAGGGGTCGAACACTGAAGCTTTCTTT
>TRBV9|.|TRBJ2-1|TRBD2
CASSVPGGGVNEQFF
TGTGCCAGCAGCGTTCCGGGAGGTGGGGTGAATGAGCAGTTCTTC
>TRBV4-1|.|TRBJ2-1|TRBD2
CASSQDLAGVYNEQFF
TGCGCCAGCAGCCAAGACCTAGCGGGCGTTTACAATGAGCAGTTCTTC
>TRBV19|.|TRBJ1-1|TRBD1
CASSIPTGVAEAFF
TGTGCCAGTAGTATTCCCACAGGGGTGGCTGAAGCTTTCTTT
>TRBV7-6|.|TRBJ2-1|TRBD2
CASSTTSGGFNEQFF
TGTGCCAGCAGCACGACTAGCGGGGGGTTTAATGAGCAGTTCTTC
>TRBV6-5|.|TRBJ2-3|TRBD2
CASRQLADHTQYF
TGTGCCAGCAGACAACTAGCGGATCATACGCAGTATTTT
>TRBV2|.|TRBJ1-6|.
CASMYRNNSPLHF
TGTGCCAGCATGTACAGGAATAATTCACCCCTCCACTTT